This T cell receptor (beta chain) was sequenced in a study of T-cell reconstitution after alpha-beta-depleted transplantation in children. The CDR3 has 14 residues. CDR1 and CDR2 (germline): SGHRS, YFSETQ. The study's findings and limits: The study reportedly traced alpha-beta T cells about two months after transplant to several hundred expanded graft clones.

Unique molecular identifiers tagged the TCRbeta library. TCRdb processed the PCR reads anew with MiXCR; each CDR3 protein has one entry. The sample lists approximately 80,000 distinct CDR3 sequences; 12% to 15% were seen once. This clonotype was detected ten times or more. No antigen is known for it. A junction boundary mismatches the germline segment, possibly from a read error. Here the sequenced sample was PBMCs, mostly from graft donor cells, taken 180 days after TCRalphabeta/CD19-depleted stem cell transplant. The chain joins TRBV5-1 to TRBJ1-5; D is perhaps TRBD1 (6 bases). This receptor was taken from a male patient aged 2-15 years who had a stem cell transplant for acute lymphoblastic leukemia, so the T cells may come from the graft donor. The CDR3 spells CASSLGGGNQPQHF. For the CDR3, the DNA is TGTGCCAGCAGCCTAGGGGGAGGCAATCAGCCCCAGCATTTT.